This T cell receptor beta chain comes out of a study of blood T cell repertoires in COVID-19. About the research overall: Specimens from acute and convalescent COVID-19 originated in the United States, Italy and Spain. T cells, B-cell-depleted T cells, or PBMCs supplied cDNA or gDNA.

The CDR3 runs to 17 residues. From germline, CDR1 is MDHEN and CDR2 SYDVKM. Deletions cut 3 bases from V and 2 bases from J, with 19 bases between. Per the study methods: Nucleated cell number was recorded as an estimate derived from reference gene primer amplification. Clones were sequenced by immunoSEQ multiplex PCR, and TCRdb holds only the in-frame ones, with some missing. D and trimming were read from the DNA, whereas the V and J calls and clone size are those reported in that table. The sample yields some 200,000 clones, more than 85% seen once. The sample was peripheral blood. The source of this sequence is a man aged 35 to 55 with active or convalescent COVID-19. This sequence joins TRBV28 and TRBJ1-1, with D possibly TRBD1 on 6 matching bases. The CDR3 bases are TGTGCCAGCAGTTTGACGTTAGGGGGAGGGGGAAACACTGAAGCTTTCTTT. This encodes CASSLTLGGGGNTEAFF.